These T cell receptor beta chains were read from a single sample in a study of cytomegalovirus exposure and HLA in healthy donors. Profiled with immunoSEQ multiplex PCR; TCRdb holds only in-frame clones, not every one. The data hold about 78,000 clones, with around 96% observed a single time. The specimen sequenced was PBMCs. The receptors originated from a man between 18 and 29 years old in good health and CMV-seropositive. Both conserved end residues are part of each CDR3. D genes are given only for firm matches. Rows give clone size only sometimes, using once, few, many, or a class for an expanded clone.

v_call	j_call	clone_size	d_call	cdr3_nt	cdr3_aa
TRBV5-1	TRBJ2-3	.	TRBD2	TGCGCCAGCAGCTTGGTGGCGGGAGCCCAAGATACGCAGTATTTT	CASSLVAGAQDTQYF
TRBV28	TRBJ2-2	once	.	TGTGCCAGCAGCCCGAGCGGCAGGAACACCGGGGAGCTGTTTTTT	CASSPSGRNTGELFF
TRBV5-5	TRBJ1-4	.	.	TGTGCCAGCAGCTTAGGGGCTAATGAAAAACTGTTTTTT	CASSLGANEKLFF
TRBV19	TRBJ1-4	.	.	TGTGCCAGTAGTGAACAGGAAAAACTGTTTTTT	CASSEQEKLFF
TRBV6-1	TRBJ1-5	.	.	TGTGCCAGCAGTTTTAACAGGGATAGCAATCAGCCCCAGCATTTT	CASSFNRDSNQPQHF
TRBV4-2	TRBJ2-7	few	TRBD2	TGTGCCAGCAGCCAAGAGGCCCAGCGGGAGTTGTCCTACGAGCAGTACTTC	CASSQEAQRELSYEQYF
TRBV5-4	TRBJ2-1	.	.	TGTGCCAGCAGCTTGATACGGTTAGGAGCCTACAATGAGCAGTTCTTC	CASSLIRLGAYNEQFF
TRBV27	TRBJ2-5	.	TRBD2	TGTGCCAGCAGCCCAGGGACTAGCGGGAGGGAGACCCAGTACTTC	CASSPGTSGRETQYF
TRBV9	TRBJ2-1	.	.	TGTGCCAGCAGCGTCTCAGCGGGGAGGGGGTCCAATGAGCAGTTCTTC	CASSVSAGRGSNEQFF
TRBV6-1	TRBJ1-1	.	.	TGTGCCAGCGAGTCACGACAGATTTACACTGAAGCTTTCTTT	CASESRQIYTEAFF
TRBV7-6	TRBJ2-7	once	.	TGTGCCAGCAGATCAGGACACAACTCCTACGAGCAGTACTTC	CASRSGHNSYEQYF
TRBV6-4	TRBJ2-5	.	TRBD2	TGTGCCAGCAGTGAGGGGGGGACGACCCAGTACTTC	CASSEGGTTQYF
TRBV10-3	TRBJ1-3	.	.	TGTGCCAGCACGAGCTCTGGAAACACCATATATTTT	CASTSSGNTIYF
TRBV19	TRBJ2-7	.	.	TGTGCCAGTAGTATAGGGCACGAGCAGTACTTC	CASSIGHEQYF
TRBV2	TRBJ1-2	.	.	TGTGCCAGCAGTGAAGTGGTGACAGTATCCCTCTCTGGCTACACCTTC	CASSEVVTVSLSGYTF
TRBV5-1	TRBJ1-1	.	TRBD1	TGCGCCAGCAGCCCTCAGACAGGGGACACTGAAGCTTTCTTT	CASSPQTGDTEAFF
TRBV5-1	TRBJ2-1	.	.	TGCGCCAGCAGCTTGGCCGCGTCCAATGAGCAGTTCTTC	CASSLAASNEQFF
TRBV18	TRBJ2-5	.	.	TGTGCCAGCTCCCGAAGCCTGGGGGGCCAAGAGACCCAGTACTTC	CASSRSLGGQETQYF
TRBV5-1	TRBJ1-4	once	.	TGCGCCAGCAGCTTGGCCCTACTTGCTACCGAAAAACTGTTTTTT	CASSLALLATEKLFF
TRBV27	TRBJ2-3	.	TRBD1	TGTGCCAGCAGCCTGGACAGGGCGGATACGCAGTATTTT	CASSLDRADTQYF
TRBV7-9	TRBJ2-5	once	.	TGTGCCAGCAGCTTGCGGGGTCAGGATTTAGGTTATCAAGAGACCCAGTACTTC	CASSLRGQDLGYQETQYF
TRBV6-5	TRBJ2-5	.	TRBD2	TGTGCCGGGAGGGAGTACCAAGAGACCCAGTACTTC	CAGREYQETQYF